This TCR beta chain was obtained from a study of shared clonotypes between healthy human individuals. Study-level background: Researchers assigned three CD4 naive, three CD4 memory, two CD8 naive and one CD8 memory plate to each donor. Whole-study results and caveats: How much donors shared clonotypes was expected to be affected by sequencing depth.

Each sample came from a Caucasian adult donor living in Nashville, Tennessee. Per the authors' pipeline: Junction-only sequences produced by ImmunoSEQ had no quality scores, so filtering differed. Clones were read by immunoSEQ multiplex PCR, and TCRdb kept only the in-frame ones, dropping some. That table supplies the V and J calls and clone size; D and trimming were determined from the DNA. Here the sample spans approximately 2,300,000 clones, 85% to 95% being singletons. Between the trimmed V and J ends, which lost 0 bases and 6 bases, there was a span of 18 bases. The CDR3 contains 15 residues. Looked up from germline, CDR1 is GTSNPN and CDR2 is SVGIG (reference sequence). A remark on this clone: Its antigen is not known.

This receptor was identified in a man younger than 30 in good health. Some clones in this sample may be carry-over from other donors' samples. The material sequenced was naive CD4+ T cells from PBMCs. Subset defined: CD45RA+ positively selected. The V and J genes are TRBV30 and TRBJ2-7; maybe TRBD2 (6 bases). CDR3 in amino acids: CAWSVPGATRREQYF. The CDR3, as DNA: TGTGCCTGGAGTGTACCGGGAGCGACCCGTCGCGAGCAGTACTTC. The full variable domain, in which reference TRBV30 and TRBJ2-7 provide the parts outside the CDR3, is SQTIHQWPATLVQPVGSPLSLECTVEGTSNPNLYWYRQAAGRGLQLLFYSVGIGQISSEVPQNLSASRPQDRQFILSSKKLLLSDSGFYLCAWSVPGATRREQYFGPGTRLTVT.